The 13 T cell receptor beta chains in this list originate from one sample, sequenced in a study of sequential checkpoint blockade in melanoma. Sequencing used immunoSEQ multiplex PCR; TCRdb keeps in-frame clones, though not all of them. The sample lists 7,000 or so clones; 20% to 25% were seen once. Treatment described: randomized to nivolumab then ipilimumab (arm A) or the reverse (arm B). The sample consisted of tumor tissue (inferred from file names), taken from a patient given nivolumab and ipilimumab in sequence. The receptors derive from a human donor with melanoma.

This clone was observed a few times. The chain uses TRBV6-8 and TRBJ1-1; TRBD1 agrees at 9 bases. CDR3 size: 13 residues. V gave up 7 bases and J gave up 5 bases; unmatched junction bases: 5. Germline V gives CDR1 MNHGY, CDR2 SAAAGT. The DNA of the CDR3 is TGTGCCAGCAATACAGGGGGCAGGACTGAAGCTTTCTTT. It is translated as CASNTGGRTEAFF.

This clone was picked up a small number of times. J is TRBJ2-5 and V is TRBV9; 9 bases are a match to TRBD2. The CDR3 extends over 14 amino acids. Germline lookup yields CDR1 SGDLS and CDR2 YYNGEE. J gave up 4 bases and V 5 bases, and 6 bases lay outside the gene matches. CDR3 in amino acids: CASSEGLAVETQYF. The CDR3 DNA is TGTGCCAGCAGTGAGGGACTAGCTGTAGAGACCCAGTACTTC. Complete variable domain (other parts from reference TRBV9 and TRBJ2-5): DSGVTQTPKHLITATGQRVTLRCSPRSGDLSVYWYQQSLDQGLQFLIQYYNGEERAKGNILERFSAQQFPDLHSELNLSSLELGDSALYFCASSEGLAVETQYFGPGTRLLVL.

The chain joins TRBV29-1 to TRBJ2-7, with TRBD2 identical over 14 bases. Germline V CDR1 and CDR2: SQVTM, ANQGSEA. V lost 6 bases, J lost 5 bases, and 3 bases stayed unmatched. The CDR3 sequence is 13 residues long. The DNA of the CDR3 is TGCAGCGTCGGGACTAGCGGGGGTGACGAGCAGTACTTC. Protein sequence: CSVGTSGGDEQYF.

This clone has only a few counts. V and J are TRBV7-7 and TRBJ1-2; the D gene is possibly TRBD1 (5 bases). Per the germline V gene, CDR1 is SSHAT and CDR2 is FNYEAQ (reference sequence). Trimming cost V 5 bases and J 10 bases, with 23 bases left between them. CDR3 length: 15 residues. The CDR3 here is CASSALTVALNAYTF. In nucleotides, the CDR3 is TGTGCCAGCAGCGCTTTGACAGTGGCCCTTAATGCCTACACCTTC.

At least ten counts were recorded for this clone. The rearrangement links TRBV6-8 to TRBJ2-7; D perhaps matches TRBD2 (5 bases). CDR1 MNHGY and CDR2 SAAAGT come from the germline V gene. The CDR3 consists of 12 residues. Trimming took off 5 bases at V and 7 bases at J, with 12 bases between the two ends. In DNA form, the CDR3 reads TGTGCCAGCAGTATTGAACGAGGGGAGCAGTACTTC. Protein sequence: CASSIERGEQYF.

The rearrangement uses TRBV11-3 and TRBJ2-2; tentative D call: TRBD2 (6 bases). Germline V gene sequence: CDR1 SGHNT, CDR2 YENEEA. V shed 4 bases and J shed 4 bases, with 10 bases lying between them. The CDR3 is made up of 14 amino acids. The CDR3 loop reads CASSSTGGTGELFF. In DNA, the CDR3 is TGTGCCAGCAGCTCCACCGGGGGCACCGGGGAGCTGTTTTTT.

This rearrangement joins TRBV15 to TRBJ1-1; D might be TRBD1 (6 bases). This CDR3 spans 13 amino acids. CDR1 LNHNV and CDR2 YYDKDF come from the germline V gene (reference sequence). Trimming cost V 6 bases and J 4 bases, with 12 bases left between them. CDR3 coding DNA: TGTGCCACCAGTCGGAGAGGGGGCACTGAAGCTTTCTTT. Its protein product is CATSRRGGTEAFF.

V gene TRBV6-8 combines with J gene TRBJ2-7; TRBD1 is a possible D gene (6 bases). V was trimmed by 4 bases and J by 1 base, leaving 14 bases between them. The CDR3 consists of 15 residues. The germline V gene has CDR1 MNHGY and CDR2 SAAAGT. CDR3 region: CASSSVGQGSYEQYF. The CDR3 region has the DNA TGTGCCAGCAGTTCCGTAGGGCAGGGGTCCTACGAGCAGTACTTC.

This clone appeared many times. The V call is TRBV6-8, the J call TRBJ2-5, with D perhaps assigned TRBD1 or TRBD2 (5 bases each). Germline CDR1 and CDR2: MNHGY and SAAAGT. CDR3 length equals 16 residues. Trimming removed 0 bases at V and 5 bases at J, with 16 bases between. The CDR3 reads CASSYSVEGTGETQYF. CDR3 coding DNA: TGTGCCAGCAGTTACTCGGTTGAGGGGACGGGGGAGACCCAGTACTTC.

This chain links TRBV5-1 with TRBJ1-5, with 8 bases identical to TRBD1. This CDR3 contains 15 residues. CDR1 is SGHRS and CDR2 is YFSETQ in the germline V gene. V trimming: 4 bases; J trimming: 5 bases; junction bases outside the gene matches: 8. The DNA of the CDR3 is TGCGCCAGCAGCCTTACAGGGGGAGGAGATCAGCCCCAGCATTTT. Translation: CASSLTGGGDQPQHF.

This clone has just a few counts. V and J are TRBV18 and TRBJ2-6; D ambiguous. Germline-derived CDR1 and CDR2 are KGHSH and LQKENI. The V end lost 4 bases, the J end lost 0 bases, and 4 bases lay between the germline ends. The CDR3 consists of 14 residues. The DNA of the CDR3 is TGTGCCAGCTCACGGGGCTCTGGGGCCAACGTCCTGACTTTC. It yields the protein CASSRGSGANVLTF.

Remarks on this clone: The junction shows a germline mismatch at one end, possibly a read error. The rearrangement uses TRBV6-4 and TRBJ2-5, with unresolved D. Germline CDR1 is MRHNA and CDR2 is SNTAGT. The CDR3 is 11 residues long. The CDR3 DNA reads as TGTGCCATCAGTGAGTCGGAGACCCAGTACTTC. It codes for CAISESETQYF.

This clone was recorded a few times. This rearrangement joins TRBV23-1 to TRBJ2-2; D remains ambiguous. TRBV23-1 counts as an open reading frame of uncertain function. The CDR3 runs 13 residues. V lost 6 bases and J lost 5, with 10 bases in between. The CDR3 bases are TGCGCCAGCAGCTTGGTCCCAACCGGGGAGCTGTTTTTT. Residues: CASSLVPTGELFF.